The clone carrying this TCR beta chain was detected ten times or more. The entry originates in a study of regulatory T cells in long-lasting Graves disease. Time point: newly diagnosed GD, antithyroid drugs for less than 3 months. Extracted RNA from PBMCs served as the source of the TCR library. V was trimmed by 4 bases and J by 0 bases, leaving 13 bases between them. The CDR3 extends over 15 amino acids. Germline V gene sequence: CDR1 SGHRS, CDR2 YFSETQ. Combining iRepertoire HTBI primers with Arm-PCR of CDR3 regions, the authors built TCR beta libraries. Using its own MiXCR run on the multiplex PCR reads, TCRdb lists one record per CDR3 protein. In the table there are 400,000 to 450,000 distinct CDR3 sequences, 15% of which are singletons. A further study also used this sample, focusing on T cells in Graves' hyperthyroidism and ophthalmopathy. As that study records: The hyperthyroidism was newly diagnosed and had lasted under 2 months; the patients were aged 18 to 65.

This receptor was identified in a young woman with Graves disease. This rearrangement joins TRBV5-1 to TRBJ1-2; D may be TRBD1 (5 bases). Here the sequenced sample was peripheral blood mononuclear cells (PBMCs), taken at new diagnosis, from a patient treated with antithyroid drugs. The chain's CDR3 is CASSLRDSTNYGYTF. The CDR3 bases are TGCGCCAGCAGCCTTCGTGACAGTACTAACTATGGCTACACCTTC.